The table lists the clone carrying this T cell receptor (beta chain) with a count of one. The antigen is unknown. This CDR3 contains 14 residues. Unmatched junction bases numbered 3, after V lost 1 base and J lost 4 bases. Germline CDR1 LGHNA, CDR2 YNFKEQ. This sample was included in a study of T cell responses to AZD1222 COVID-19 vaccine. Overall study findings and caveats: Baseline antibody screening turned up just six or seven seropositive AZD1222 recipients. Reportedly, close to half of spike-specific TCRs are directed against unmutated variant regions. The donor cohort was predominantly white British with a female majority, and clonal diversity may have been underestimated. Only after the peak T cell response were repertoires sampled.

Assay used: immunoSEQ multiplex PCR; TCRdb lists only in-frame clones, some missing. The sample holds 72,000 or so clones, approximately 86% seen once. The J gene is TRBJ1-2, the V gene TRBV4-2, with 7 bases that match TRBD1. Sequencing was performed on peripheral blood, taken on day 0 of AZD1222 vaccination. The source of this sequence is an adult in good health. CDR3 in amino acids: CASSQVDRAYGYTF. The CDR3 coding sequence is TGTGCCAGCAGCCAAGTCGACAGGGCCTATGGCTACACCTTC.